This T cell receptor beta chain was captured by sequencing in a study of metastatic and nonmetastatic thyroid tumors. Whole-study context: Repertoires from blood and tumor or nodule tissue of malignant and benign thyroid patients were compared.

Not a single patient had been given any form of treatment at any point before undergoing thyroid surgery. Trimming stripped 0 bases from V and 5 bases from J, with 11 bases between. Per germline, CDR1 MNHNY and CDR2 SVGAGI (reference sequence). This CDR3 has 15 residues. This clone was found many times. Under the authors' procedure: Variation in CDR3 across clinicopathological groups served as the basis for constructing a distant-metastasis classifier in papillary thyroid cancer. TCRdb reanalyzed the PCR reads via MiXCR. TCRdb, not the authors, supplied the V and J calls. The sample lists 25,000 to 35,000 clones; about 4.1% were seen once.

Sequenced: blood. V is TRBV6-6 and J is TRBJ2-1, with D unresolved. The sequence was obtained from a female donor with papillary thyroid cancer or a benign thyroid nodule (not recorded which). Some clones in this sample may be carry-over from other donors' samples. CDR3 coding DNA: TGTGCCAGCAGTTACTCACGAACATGGGACAATGAGCAGTTCTTC. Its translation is CASSYSRTWDNEQFF.